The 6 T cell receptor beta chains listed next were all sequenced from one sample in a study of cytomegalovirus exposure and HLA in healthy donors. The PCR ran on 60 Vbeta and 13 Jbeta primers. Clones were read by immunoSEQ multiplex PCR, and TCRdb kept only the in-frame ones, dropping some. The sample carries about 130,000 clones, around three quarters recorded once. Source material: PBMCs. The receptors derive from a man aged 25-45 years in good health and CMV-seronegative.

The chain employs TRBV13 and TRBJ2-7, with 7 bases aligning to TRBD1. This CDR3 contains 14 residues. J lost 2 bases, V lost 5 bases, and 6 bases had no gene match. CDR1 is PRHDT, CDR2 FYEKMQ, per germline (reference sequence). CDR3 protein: CASSPPGQTYEQYF. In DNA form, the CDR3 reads TGTGCCAGCAGCCCCCCGGGACAGACCTACGAGCAGTACTTC.

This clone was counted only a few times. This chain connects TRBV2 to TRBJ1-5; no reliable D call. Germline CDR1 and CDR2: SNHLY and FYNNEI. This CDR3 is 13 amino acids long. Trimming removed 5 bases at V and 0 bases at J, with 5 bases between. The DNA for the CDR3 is TGTGCCAGCAGTCCCAATAGCAATCAGCCCCAGCATTTT. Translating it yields CASSPNSNQPQHF.

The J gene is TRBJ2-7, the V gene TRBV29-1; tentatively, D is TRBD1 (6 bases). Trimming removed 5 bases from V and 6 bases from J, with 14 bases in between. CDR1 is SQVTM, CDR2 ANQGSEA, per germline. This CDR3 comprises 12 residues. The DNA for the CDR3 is TGCAGCGTTCTCGGACCCAGGGGCGAGCAGTACTTC. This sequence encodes CSVLGPRGEQYF.

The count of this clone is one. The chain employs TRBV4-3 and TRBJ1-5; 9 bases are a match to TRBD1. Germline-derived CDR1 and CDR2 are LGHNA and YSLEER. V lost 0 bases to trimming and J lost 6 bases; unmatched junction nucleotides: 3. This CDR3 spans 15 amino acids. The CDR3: CASSQEYRGLQPQHF. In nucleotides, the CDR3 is TGCGCCAGCAGCCAAGAGTACAGGGGGCTTCAGCCCCAGCATTTT.

The CDR3 nucleotides read TGTGCCAGCAGTGATGGCGGTCCTAATCAGCCCCAGCATTTT. This translates into CASSDGGPNQPQHF. The chain is built from TRBV2 and TRBJ1-5; no reliable D call. The CDR3 length is 14 residues. The germline V gene encodes CDR1 SNHLY and CDR2 FYNNEI. Trimming pared 3 bases from V and 4 bases from J, leaving 10 bases between.

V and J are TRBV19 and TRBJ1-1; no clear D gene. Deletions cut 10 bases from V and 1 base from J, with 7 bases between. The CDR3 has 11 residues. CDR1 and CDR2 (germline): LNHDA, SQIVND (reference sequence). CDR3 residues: CATAGNTEAFF. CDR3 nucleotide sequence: TGTGCCACGGCGGGGAACACTGAAGCTTTCTTT. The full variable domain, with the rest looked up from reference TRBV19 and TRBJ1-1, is DGGITQSPKYLFRKEGQNVTLSCEQNLNHDAMYWYRQDPGQGLRLIYYSQIVNDFQKGDIAEGYSVSREKKESFPLTVTSAQKNPTAFYLCATAGNTEAFFGQGTRLTVV.